This T cell receptor (beta chain) originates from a study of T cells in localized non-small cell lung cancer. CDR1 and CDR2 from the germline V gene are SGHRS and YFSETQ. The CDR3 loop spans 18 amino acids. V dropped 0 bases and J dropped 0; count of bases not matched to a gene: 11. About this clone: The antigen is undetermined.

Assay: immunoSEQ multiplex PCR; the TCRdb copy retains only in-frame clones and omits some. Of approximately 30,000 clones listed, about 92% are singletons. Study-wide points: The highest T cell clonality was in uninvolved adjacent lung, above tumor. Only one tumor region went through sequencing, so heterogeneity may still be there. A denser population of T cells in blood accompanied longer overall survival. When the top 100 tumor clones were examined, a median about 60 of them also appeared in the adjacent lung, which was paired and uninvolved.

The chain uses TRBV5-1 and TRBJ1-1; 7 positions match TRBD1. The sequences come from peripheral blood, collected before any cancer treatment. This sequence was found in a female donor older than 55 with stage I lung adenocarcinoma. CDR3 sequence: CASSLDKGANLLNTEAFF. The CDR3 coding sequence is TGCGCCAGCAGCTTGGATAAGGGGGCGAATTTGTTGAACACTGAAGCTTTCTTT.